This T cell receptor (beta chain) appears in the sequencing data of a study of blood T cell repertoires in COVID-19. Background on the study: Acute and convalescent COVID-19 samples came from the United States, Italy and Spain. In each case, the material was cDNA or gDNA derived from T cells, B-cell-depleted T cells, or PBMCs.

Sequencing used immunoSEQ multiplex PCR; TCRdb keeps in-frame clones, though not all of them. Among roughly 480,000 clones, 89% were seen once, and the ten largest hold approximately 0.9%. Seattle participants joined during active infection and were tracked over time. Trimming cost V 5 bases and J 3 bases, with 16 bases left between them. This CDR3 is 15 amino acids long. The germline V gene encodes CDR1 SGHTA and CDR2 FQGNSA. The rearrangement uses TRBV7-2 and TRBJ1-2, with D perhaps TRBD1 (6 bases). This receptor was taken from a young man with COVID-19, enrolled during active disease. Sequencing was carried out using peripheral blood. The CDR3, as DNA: TGTGCCAGCAGCACACAGACAGGAGACTACTATGGCTACACCTTC. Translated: CASSTQTGDYYGYTF.